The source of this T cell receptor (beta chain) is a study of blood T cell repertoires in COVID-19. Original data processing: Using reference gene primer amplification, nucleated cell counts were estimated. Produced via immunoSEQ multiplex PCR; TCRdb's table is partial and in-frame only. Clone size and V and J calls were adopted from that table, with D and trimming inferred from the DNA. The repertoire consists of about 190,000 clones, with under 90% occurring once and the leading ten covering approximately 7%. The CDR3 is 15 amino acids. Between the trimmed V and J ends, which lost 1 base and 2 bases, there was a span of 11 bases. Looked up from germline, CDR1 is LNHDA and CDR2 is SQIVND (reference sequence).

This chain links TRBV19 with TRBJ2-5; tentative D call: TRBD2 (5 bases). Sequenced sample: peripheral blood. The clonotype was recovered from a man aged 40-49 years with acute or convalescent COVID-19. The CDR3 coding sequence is TGTGCCAGTAGTATAGTTCGGGGATTACAAGAGACCCAGTACTTC. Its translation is CASSIVRGLQETQYF.